Listed here are 23 T cell receptor beta chains from one sample, sequenced in a study of OX40 agonist ivuxolimab in advanced cancers. Sequencing was performed with immunoSEQ multiplex PCR; in TCRdb, only in-frame clones are kept and a portion is missing. The repertoire holds more than 75,000 clones, with about 85% as singletons. This specimen was CD4+ or CD8+ T cells sorted from blood, taken in a trial of the OX40 agonist ivuxolimab. All receptors come from an adult with an advanced solid tumor such as melanoma, head and neck, liver or kidney cancer.

This clone was seen a handful of times. This chain links TRBV6-1 with TRBJ2-5; 7 nucleotides line up with TRBD2. The ends lost 6 bases at V and 0 bases at J; junction bases unmatched: 4. CDR1 MNHNS and CDR2 SASEGT come from the germline V gene. CDR3 length: 14 amino acids. CDR3 amino acids: CASRVLADQETQYF. CDR3 nucleotide sequence: TGTGCCAGCAGGGTTCTAGCGGACCAAGAGACCCAGTACTTC.

The J gene is TRBJ1-1, the V gene TRBV6-1; no firm D call. The CDR3 loop spans 12 amino acids. Trimming left V 4 bases short and J 3 bases short, with 6 bases between. Germline V gene lookup returns CDR1 MNHNS and CDR2 SASEGT. The CDR3 DNA is TGTGCCAGCAGTGGGTGGGACACTGAAGCTTTCTTT. This translates into CASSGWDTEAFF.

V is TRBV30 and J is TRBJ1-1, with D maybe TRBD1 (6 bases). This CDR3 is built from 13 residues. V was shortened by 5 bases and J by 3 bases, with 13 bases between the two germline ends. The V gene's germline CDR1 is GTSNPN and CDR2 SVGIG (reference sequence). The chain's CDR3 is CAWAGEVYTEAFF. The CDR3 DNA reads as TGTGCCTGGGCAGGGGAGGTTTACACTGAAGCTTTCTTT. The complete variable domain, with remaining parts taken from reference TRBV30 and TRBJ1-1, reads SQTIHQWPATLVQPVGSPLSLECTVEGTSNPNLYWYRQAAGRGLQLLFYSVGIGQISSEVPQNLSASRPQDRQFILSSKKLLLSDSGFYLCAWAGEVYTEAFFGQGTRLTVV.

The V call is TRBV2, the J call TRBJ1-6; D gene ambiguous. The CDR3 is made up of 13 amino acids. Trimming removed 4 bases from V and 5 bases from J, with 6 bases in between. The germline V gene encodes CDR1 SNHLY and CDR2 FYNNEI. CDR3 in amino acids: CASSVSHNSPLHF. The CDR3 region has the DNA TGTGCCAGCAGTGTCTCGCATAATTCACCCCTCCACTTT.

This chain joins TRBV7-9 and TRBJ2-7; D ambiguous. V lost 5 bases and J lost 0, with 8 bases in between. Germline loops: CDR1 SEHNR, CDR2 FQNEAQ (reference sequence). The CDR3 spans 13 residues. CDR3 residues: CASSLDISYEQYF. CDR3 nucleotide sequence: TGTGCCAGCAGCCTAGACATCTCCTACGAGCAGTACTTC.

V gene TRBV7-9 combines with J gene TRBJ2-5; 10 nucleotides match TRBD2. Germline V lookup: CDR1 SEHNR, CDR2 FQNEAQ (reference sequence). Unmatched junction bases numbered 5, after V lost 5 bases and J lost 2 bases. The CDR3 is made up of 15 amino acids. The CDR3 region has the DNA TGTGCCAGCAGCCCACTAGCGGGGAATCAAGAGACCCAGTACTTC. It yields the protein CASSPLAGNQETQYF. Complete variable domain (other parts from reference TRBV7-9 and TRBJ2-5): DTGVSQNPRHKITKRGQNVTFRCDPISEHNRLYWYRQTLGQGPEFLTYFQNEAQLEKSRLLSDRFSAERPKGSFSTLEIQRTEQGDSAMYLCASSPLAGNQETQYFGPGTRLLVL.

This chain joins TRBV4-1 and TRBJ1-1; possibly TRBD1 for D (5 bases). V lost 5 bases to trimming and J lost 4 bases, with 14 bases between them. Germline V lookup: CDR1 MGHRA, CDR2 YSYEKL. The CDR3 is 14 residues long. CDR3 loop: CASSSFGGSTEAFF. The CDR3 nucleotides are TGCGCCAGCAGCTCATTTGGGGGGAGCACTGAAGCTTTCTTT.

This CDR3 is CASSLGQGVMNTEAFF. In DNA, the CDR3 is TGTGCCAGCAGCTTAGGTCAGGGGGTGATGAACACTGAAGCTTTCTTT. The chain has TRBV11-2 and TRBJ1-1, with 7 positions matching TRBD1. The V gene's germline CDR1 is SGHAT and CDR2 FQNNGV. The trim removed 1 base at V and 0 bases at J, leaving 5 bases unmatched. The CDR3 runs to 16 residues.

The rearrangement joins TRBV28 to TRBJ2-7, with 8 bases lining up with TRBD1. The germline CDR1 and CDR2 sequences are MDHEN and SYDVKM. The CDR3 spans 14 residues. V lost 5 bases, J lost 1 base, and 4 bases stayed unmatched. CDR3 protein: CASSPRTGSYEQYF. The CDR3 region has the DNA TGTGCCAGCAGTCCTCGGACAGGGTCCTACGAGCAGTACTTC.

The chain carries TRBV18 and TRBJ2-2; no clear D. The CDR3 is made up of 14 amino acids. Germline V gene data show CDR1 as KGHSH and CDR2 as LQKENI. V lost 2 bases and J 3 bases, leaving 7 bases between the germline ends. The CDR3 sequence: CASSPSWDTGELFF. CDR3 DNA: TGTGCCAGCTCACCAAGTTGGGACACCGGGGAGCTGTTTTTT.

The rearrangement uses TRBV28 and TRBJ1-2; no firm D call. The CDR3 extends over 14 amino acids. V was trimmed by 4 bases and J by 0 bases, leaving 9 bases between them. In germline, CDR1 is MDHEN, CDR2 SYDVKM. CDR3 sequence (DNA): TGTGCCAGCAGTTCCGGTGGGTCTAACTATGGCTACACCTTC. Its translation: CASSSGGSNYGYTF.

The chain combines TRBV19 with TRBJ1-6, with no clear D. Per germline, CDR1 LNHDA and CDR2 SQIVND (reference sequence). The CDR3 extends over 18 amino acids. V was clipped by 3 bases and J by 7 bases, with 22 bases between them. The CDR3: CASSMDRVLRTPNSPLHF. CDR3 sequence (DNA): TGTGCCAGTAGTATGGATCGGGTCCTTCGCACCCCCAATTCACCCCTCCACTTT. The variable domain in full, with the rest retrieved from reference TRBV19 and TRBJ1-6, is DGGITQSPKYLFRKEGQNVTLSCEQNLNHDAMYWYRQDPGQGLRLIYYSQIVNDFQKGDIAEGYSVSREKKESFPLTVTSAQKNPTAFYLCASSMDRVLRTPNSPLHFGNGTRLTVT.

As DNA, the CDR3 is TGTGCCAGCAGCTTAGAGTGGGACAGGGGACCTAATGAAAAACTGTTTTTT. Translated, it gives CASSLEWDRGPNEKLFF. The genes are TRBV7-8 and TRBJ1-4; 10 nucleotides line up with TRBD1. V shed 1 base, J shed 3 bases, and the junction held 5 bases outside the gene matches. This CDR3 comprises 17 residues. In germline, CDR1 is SGHVS, CDR2 FQNEAQ.

This chain uses TRBV11-1 with TRBJ2-2, with D perhaps assigned TRBD1 or TRBD2 (6 bases each). CDR1 and CDR2 from the germline V gene are SGHAT and FQDESV (reference sequence). The CDR3 consists of 14 residues. V lost 7 bases and J lost 7, with 16 bases in between. CDR3 in amino acids: CASKGGPVGGELFF. The CDR3 DNA sequence: TGTGCCAGCAAGGGGGGACCCGTCGGCGGGGAGCTGTTTTTT.

The chain is built from TRBV2 and TRBJ1-2; 10 positions agree with TRBD1. CDR3 length equals 15 residues. V shed 7 bases, J shed 4 bases, and the junction held 9 bases outside the gene matches. Germline V CDR1 and CDR2: SNHLY, FYNNEI. The CDR3 bases are TGTGCCAGCAATCCCGCCGGGACAGGGGCCTATGGCTACACCTTC. Its protein is CASNPAGTGAYGYTF.

Only one count was recorded for this clone. This chain connects TRBV5-1 to TRBJ1-2; a possible D gene is TRBD1 (5 bases). Germline V gives CDR1 SGHRS, CDR2 YFSETQ. V was shortened by 5 bases and J by 8 bases, with 19 bases between the two germline ends. The CDR3 totals 14 residues. Here the CDR3 DNA reads TGCGCCAGCAGGGGAAAGGGCAGGGTGGAAGGCTACACCTTC. Its translation is CASRGKGRVEGYTF.

The chain carries TRBV27 and TRBJ2-3, with D possibly matching TRBD1 (6 bases). CDR3 length equals 16 residues. V was clipped by 6 bases and J by 0 bases, with 16 bases between them. Germline CDR1 reads MNHEY; CDR2 reads SMNVEV (reference sequence). CDR3: CASRKDSLTSTDTQYF. For the CDR3, the DNA is TGTGCCAGCAGAAAGGACAGTTTGACTAGCACAGATACGCAGTATTTT.

This clone was picked up one time. The chain recombines TRBV11-1 with TRBJ1-3, with unresolved D. The V end lost 5 bases, the J end lost 4 bases, and 9 bases lay between the germline ends. This CDR3 comprises 13 residues. CDR1 is SGHAT, CDR2 FQDESV, per germline (reference sequence). CDR3: CASSQQQGNTIYF. Written as DNA, the CDR3 is TGTGCCAGCAGCCAACAACAGGGAAACACCATATATTTT.

This clone appeared once. The rearrangement joins TRBV19 to TRBJ1-6; a weak D match, TRBD1 (6 bases). V was clipped by 1 base and J by 4 bases, with 14 bases between them. The germline CDR1 and CDR2 sequences are LNHDA and SQIVND (reference sequence). The length of the CDR3 is 17 residues. In nucleotides, the CDR3 is TGTGCCAGTAGTATAGGGCAGGGGCTGATGTATAATTCACCCCTCCACTTT. Amino acid sequence: CASSIGQGLMYNSPLHF.

This clone came up a few times. The chain is built from TRBV11-2 and TRBJ1-2, with D maybe TRBD1 (6 bases). The V end was cut by 0 bases, the J end by 8 bases, with 13 bases between. CDR1 SGHAT and CDR2 FQNNGV come from the germline V gene. The CDR3 extends over 14 amino acids. CDR3 residues: CASSLEGGLLGYTF. In DNA form, the CDR3 reads TGTGCCAGCAGCTTAGAAGGGGGTCTACTCGGCTACACCTTC.

V usage is TRBV28 and J usage is TRBJ2-2; D uncertain. Trimming removed 5 bases at V and 4 bases at J, with 11 bases between. CDR1 MDHEN and CDR2 SYDVKM come from the germline V gene. The CDR3 has 14 amino acids. The CDR3 loop reads CASSRAPSTGELFF. In nucleotides, the CDR3 is TGTGCCAGCAGTCGGGCCCCGAGCACCGGGGAGCTGTTTTTT.

The chain carries TRBV5-1 and TRBJ2-7, with 10 bases aligning to TRBD2. Germline V CDR1 and CDR2: SGHRS, YFSETQ. V shed 4 bases, J shed 3 bases, and the junction held 7 bases outside the gene matches. The CDR3 loop spans 15 amino acids. The CDR3 here is CASSGGLAEIYEQYF. Here the CDR3 DNA reads TGCGCCAGCAGCGGCGGACTAGCGGAAATCTACGAGCAGTACTTC. Using reference TRBV5-1 and TRBJ2-7 for the parts outside the CDR3, the full variable domain is KAGVTQTPRYLIKTRGQQVTLSCSPISGHRSVSWYQQTPGQGLQFLFEYFSETQRNKGNFPGRFSGRQFSNSRSEMNVSTLELGDSALYLCASSGGLAEIYEQYFGPGTRLTVT.

V usage is TRBV29-1 and J usage is TRBJ1-1, with TRBD1 identical over 8 bases. This CDR3 contains 13 residues. In germline, CDR1 is SQVTM, CDR2 ANQGSEA. The ends lost 7 bases at V and 4 bases at J; junction bases unmatched: 8. The DNA for the CDR3 is TGCAGCGGACGTACAGGGGGGATCACTGAAGCTTTCTTT. It encodes CSGRTGGITEAFF.